These 28 T cell receptor beta chains were all obtained from the same sample, sequenced in a study of shared clonotypes between healthy human individuals. Libraries were prepared by immunoSEQ multiplex PCR; TCRdb keeps only in-frame clonotypes and omits some of them. The sample records 640,000 or so clones, approximately 75% being singletons. The sample was memory CD4+ T cells sorted from blood. Subset indicated: CD45RA-negative fraction. These receptors were collected from a woman aged 25 to 45 in good health.

The chain uses TRBV27 and TRBJ2-3; no reliable D call. Germline V gene data show CDR1 as MNHEY and CDR2 as SMNVEV (reference sequence). This CDR3 contains 13 residues. V was pared by 5 bases and J by 6 bases, with 12 bases between. The CDR3 protein is CASSHPPADTQYF. The DNA of the CDR3 is TGTGCCAGCAGTCACCCCCCCGCGGATACGCAGTATTTT.

This clone showed up just once. The junction differs from germline at one of its ends, possibly a read error. The rearrangement joins TRBV9 to TRBJ1-1, with 10 nucleotides matching TRBD1. This CDR3 is built from 14 residues. Germline V gene lookup returns CDR1 SGDLS and CDR2 YYNGEE. The CDR3 nucleotides are TGTGCCAGCAGCGTAGATCTGGGACAGGGGCCCTCTCTCTTT. It codes for CASSVDLGQGPSLF.

J is TRBJ1-5 and V is TRBV4-1; 7 bases fit TRBD1. This CDR3 is built from 16 residues. V lost 1 base and J lost 8; bases outside the gene matches: 11. Germline lookup yields CDR1 MGHRA and CDR2 YSYEKL. DNA for the CDR3: TGCGCCAGCAGCCAAGTGGGGCCAGCCAGGGGGGAGCCCCAGCATTTT. Translation gives CASSQVGPARGEPQHF.

This rearrangement joins TRBV7-6 to TRBJ2-1, with 10 bases aligning to TRBD2. Germline values: CDR1 SGHVS, CDR2 FNYEAQ. J lost 7 bases, V lost 1 base, and 4 bases had no gene match. This CDR3 comprises 15 residues. This CDR3 is CASSLVGLATNEQFF. As DNA, the CDR3 is TGTGCCAGCAGCTTAGTGGGACTAGCGACAAATGAGCAGTTCTTC. The full variable domain, completed using reference TRBV7-6 and TRBJ2-1, is GAGVSQSPRYKVTKRGQDVALRCDPISGHVSLYWYRQALGQGPEFLTYFNYEAQQDKSGLPNDRFSAERPEGSISTLTIQRTEQRDSAMYRCASSLVGLATNEQFFGPGTRLTVL.

V and J are TRBV25-1 and TRBJ2-5, with D possibly TRBD1 on 6 matching bases. The CDR3 is 17 residues long. Germline CDR1 and CDR2: MGHDK and SYGVNS. V was pared by 3 bases and J by 2 bases, with 19 bases between. CDR3 amino acids: CASSDSPLQGKQETQYF. CDR3 DNA sequence: TGTGCCAGCAGTGATAGCCCACTACAGGGAAAACAAGAGACCCAGTACTTC.

This clone was observed a handful of times. The chain has TRBV21-1 and TRBJ1-5; the table's D gene call, TRBD1, was not cross checked with the DNA. TRBV21-1 is marked as a pseudogene. The CDR3 runs to 16 residues. CDR3 sequence (DNA): TGTGCCAGCAGCCCTCCCGGGACAGGGCGATGTCAGCCCCAGCATTTT. Its translation is CASSPPGTGRCQPQHF.

This chain connects TRBV28 to TRBJ2-7; 7 nucleotides agree with TRBD2. The V segment lost 6 bases and the J segment 2 bases; nucleotides outside the gene matches: 7. Germline lookup yields CDR1 MDHEN and CDR2 SYDVKM. This CDR3 contains 14 residues. The DNA for the CDR3 is TGTGCCAGCAGCCCAGCGGGGAATACCTACGAGCAGTACTTC. This translates into CASSPAGNTYEQYF.

This chain links TRBV4-2 with TRBJ2-2; TRBD2 agrees at 10 bases. The CDR3 sequence is 18 residues long. CDR1 and CDR2 (germline): LGHNA, YNFKEQ. Trimming removed 1 base from V and 8 bases from J; junction bases left unmatched: 13. Here the CDR3 DNA reads TGTGCCAGCAGCCAAGCGATCTCAGCGGGAGGGGCCGGGGGGGAGCTGTTTTTT. It translates to CASSQAISAGGAGGELFF.

The rearrangement links TRBV18 to TRBJ1-5, with D tentatively TRBD1 (5 bases). The CDR3 runs to 17 residues. Trimming stripped 2 bases from V and 1 base from J, with 15 bases between. CDR1 and CDR2 (germline): KGHSH, LQKENI. CDR3 coding DNA: TGTGCCAGCTCACCAGGCGTTGGGGGTAGGAGCAATCAGCCCCAGCATTTT. Its translation is CASSPGVGGRSNQPQHF. The full variable domain, rest sourced from reference TRBV18 and TRBJ1-5, is NAGVMQNPRHLVRRRGQEARLRCSPMKGHSHVYWYRQLPEEGLKFMVYLQKENIIDESGMPKERFSAEFPKEGPSILRIQQVVRGDSAAYFCASSPGVGGRSNQPQHFGDGTRLSIL.

This clone was found many times. The V gene is TRBV11-2, the J gene TRBJ2-6; tentatively, D is TRBD1 (6 bases). Trimming cost V 5 bases and J 2 bases, with 10 bases left between them. The CDR3 is 15 amino acids. The germline V gene has CDR1 SGHAT and CDR2 FQNNGV. The CDR3 bases are TGTGCCAGCAGCCGCCCAGGGGCTGGGGCCAACGTCCTGACTTTC. It is translated as CASSRPGAGANVLTF. The variable domain in full, with the rest retrieved from reference TRBV11-2 and TRBJ2-6, is EAGVAQSPRYKIIEKRQSVAFWCNPISGHATLYWYQQILGQGPKLLIQFQNNGVVDDSQLPKDRFSAERLKGVDSTLKIQPAKLEDSAVYLCASSRPGAGANVLTFGAGSRLTVL.

This rearrangement joins TRBV29-1 to TRBJ2-5, with 10 bases lining up with TRBD1. The CDR3 is 14 amino acids. V lost 6 bases, J lost 5 bases, and 9 bases stayed unmatched. The germline CDR1 and CDR2 sequences are SQVTM and ANQGSEA. The DNA of the CDR3 is TGCAGCGTCTCAAGCCCGGACAGGGGGGAGACCCAGTACTTC. This codes for CSVSSPDRGETQYF. The full variable domain, in which reference TRBV29-1 and TRBJ2-5 provide the parts outside the CDR3, is SAVISQKPSRDICQRGTSLTIQCQVDSQVTMMFWYRQQPGQSLTLIATANQGSEATYESGFVIDKFPISRPNLTFSTLTVSNMSPEDSSIYLCSVSSPDRGETQYFGPGTRLLVL.

This clone was seen more than once but under ten times. The V gene is TRBV7-9, the J gene TRBJ2-7; no firm D call. CDR1 is SEHNR and CDR2 is FQNEAQ in the germline V gene (reference sequence). The CDR3 totals 13 residues. V was pared by 5 bases and J by 3 bases, with 11 bases between. This CDR3 is CASSAGPNYEQYF. The DNA for the CDR3 is TGTGCCAGCAGCGCCGGGCCCAACTACGAGCAGTACTTC. Complete variable domain (other parts from reference TRBV7-9 and TRBJ2-7): DTGVSQNPRHKITKRGQNVTFRCDPISEHNRLYWYRQTLGQGPEFLTYFQNEAQLEKSRLLSDRFSAERPKGSFSTLEIQRTEQGDSAMYLCASSAGPNYEQYFGPGTRLTVT.

For the CDR3, the DNA is TGTGCCAGCAGCTTAAGACAGGGAGGCACCGGGGAGCTGTTTTTT. It specifies CASSLRQGGTGELFF. This chain uses TRBV7-3 with TRBJ2-2, with a weak D call TRBD1 (7 bases). This CDR3 comprises 15 residues. Trimming removed 1 base at V and 4 bases at J, with 10 bases between. Germline CDR1 is SGHTA and CDR2 is FQGTGA.

The chain couples TRBV7-9 to TRBJ1-3; 9 positions agree with TRBD1. This CDR3 is 16 amino acids long. Germline-derived CDR1 and CDR2 are SEHNR and FQNEAQ (reference sequence). V lost 2 bases and J lost 2; bases outside the gene matches: 4. CDR3 protein: CASSLFGTGPGNTIYF. CDR3 coding DNA: TGTGCCAGCAGCTTATTCGGGACAGGGCCTGGAAACACCATATATTTT. The full variable domain, rest sourced from reference TRBV7-9 and TRBJ1-3, is DTGVSQNPRHKITKRGQNVTFRCDPISEHNRLYWYRQTLGQGPEFLTYFQNEAQLEKSRLLSDRFSAERPKGSFSTLEIQRTEQGDSAMYLCASSLFGTGPGNTIYFGEGSWLTVV.

The chain employs TRBV5-1 and TRBJ1-5; 7 bases are shared with TRBD1. Germline CDR1 SGHRS, CDR2 YFSETQ. J lost 6 bases, V lost 4 bases, and 7 bases had no gene match. The CDR3 has 14 residues. Written as DNA, the CDR3 is TGCGCCAGCAGCCCAGGGACAGAGTTTCAGCCCCAGCATTTT. It is translated as CASSPGTEFQPQHF.

This clone has more than one count but fewer than ten. The rearrangement joins TRBV5-1 to TRBJ2-7, with a possible D match to TRBD2 (5 bases). This CDR3 has 16 residues. Germline assignment: CDR1 SGHRS and CDR2 YFSETQ. Trimming pared 5 bases from V and 2 bases from J, leaving 20 bases between. Here the CDR3 reads CASRTHLSGGPYEQYF. In DNA form, the CDR3 reads TGCGCCAGCAGAACTCACCTGTCAGGAGGCCCCTACGAGCAGTACTTC.

DNA for the CDR3: TGTGCCAGCAGTGAATCGTCAAGGGTACAAGAGACCCAGTACTTC. Translated: CASSESSRVQETQYF. The V gene is TRBV25-1, the J gene TRBJ2-5; D is uncertain. Trimming removed 1 base at V and 2 bases at J, with 11 bases between. CDR3 length equals 15 residues. Germline assignment: CDR1 MGHDK and CDR2 SYGVNS.

This clone came up a few times. The rearrangement uses TRBV6-6 and TRBJ2-5; D is possibly TRBD1 or TRBD2 (5 bases each). V was pared by 2 bases and J by 4 bases, with 8 bases between. The CDR3 sequence is 13 residues long. Looked up from germline, CDR1 is MNHNY and CDR2 is SVGAGI (reference sequence). This CDR3 reads CASSYPGRETQYF. In DNA, the CDR3 is TGTGCCAGCAGTTACCCAGGGAGAGAGACCCAGTACTTC.

The genes are TRBV30 and TRBJ2-4, with TRBD1 identical over 9 bases. Germline V CDR1 and CDR2: GTSNPN, SVGIG (reference sequence). V lost 1 base to trimming and J lost 8 bases; unmatched junction nucleotides: 9. This CDR3 is built from 15 residues. The DNA for the CDR3 is TGTGCCTGGAGTGCCATGGGACAGGGTGCCGACATTCAGTACTTC. Translating it yields CAWSAMGQGADIQYF.

The rearrangement joins TRBV6-6 to TRBJ2-5; unclear D gene. Germline V gene lookup returns CDR1 MNHNY and CDR2 SVGAGI (reference sequence). CDR3 length equals 14 residues. Deletions cut 4 bases from V and 5 bases from J, with 14 bases between. The CDR3 sequence is CASSSDSGRETQYF. Written as DNA, the CDR3 is TGTGCCAGCAGTTCTGATAGTGGGCGCGAGACCCAGTACTTC.

The chain couples TRBV28 to TRBJ2-7; a possible D gene is TRBD2 (6 bases). Trimming took 0 bases from V and 2 from J, leaving 11 bases between them. Germline loops: CDR1 MDHEN, CDR2 SYDVKM. The CDR3 has 15 amino acids. The CDR3 DNA reads as TGTGCCAGCAGTTTATGGGGCGGGAAGACCTACGAGCAGTACTTC. It specifies CASSLWGGKTYEQYF.

This clone was recorded once. The V call is TRBV6-5, the J call TRBJ2-2, with 8 bases matching TRBD1. V shed 5 bases, J shed 0 bases, and the junction held 2 bases outside the gene matches. The germline gives CDR1 MNHEY, CDR2 SVGAGI. CDR3 size: 15 residues. CDR3 in amino acids: CASSRTGPNTGELFF. DNA for the CDR3: TGTGCCAGCAGTAGGACAGGGCCGAACACCGGGGAGCTGTTTTTT.

The chain combines TRBV4-1 with TRBJ2-2; 14 nucleotides agree with TRBD2. Germline trimming cut 6 bases from V and 4 bases from J; bases unmatched to any gene: 4. This CDR3 region has 16 residues. Germline V CDR1 and CDR2: MGHRA, YSYEKL. This CDR3 reads CASRGTSGSVTGELFF. The CDR3 DNA sequence: TGCGCCAGCAGGGGGACTAGCGGGAGTGTCACCGGGGAGCTGTTTTTT.

About this clone itself: In the same sample, other DNA sequences code for this CDR3. The chain is built from TRBV7-2 and TRBJ2-1; no reliable D call. Trimming took off 5 bases at V and 0 bases at J, with 8 bases between the two ends. The V gene's germline CDR1 is SGHTA and CDR2 FQGNSA. CDR3 size: 14 residues. CDR3 sequence reads: CASSLSSSYNEQFF. The DNA for the CDR3 is TGTGCCAGCAGCCTGTCTAGCTCCTACAATGAGCAGTTCTTC.

The CDR3 DNA is TGTGCCAGCAGCTTACTGGGTAGCGTGGATACGCAGTATTTT. Protein sequence: CASSLLGSVDTQYF. The J gene is TRBJ2-3, the V gene TRBV11-2, with D maybe TRBD2 (5 bases). V was pared by 2 bases and J by 6 bases, with 12 bases between. This CDR3 contains 14 residues. Germline values: CDR1 SGHAT, CDR2 FQNNGV. Drawing the rest from reference TRBV11-2 and TRBJ2-3, the complete variable domain is EAGVAQSPRYKIIEKRQSVAFWCNPISGHATLYWYQQILGQGPKLLIQFQNNGVVDDSQLPKDRFSAERLKGVDSTLKIQPAKLEDSAVYLCASSLLGSVDTQYFGPGTRLTVL.

In this sample, this clone turned up a few times. The gene calls are TRBV27 and TRBJ2-7; D is possibly TRBD1 (5 bases). The CDR3 spans 12 residues. CDR1 is MNHEY, CDR2 SMNVEV, per germline (reference sequence). V shed 10 bases and J shed 5 bases, with 15 bases lying between them. CDR3 sequence (DNA): TGTGCCACCTCAGGGCAATTTAACGAGCAGTACTTC. It is translated as CATSGQFNEQYF.

Note on this clone: Other DNA sequences in this sample translate to the same CDR3. The V and J genes are TRBV5-1 and TRBJ1-2, with D tentatively TRBD1 (6 bases). V dropped 0 bases and J dropped 3 bases, with 12 bases sitting between them. The germline V gene encodes CDR1 SGHRS and CDR2 YFSETQ. This CDR3 is built from 15 residues. The CDR3 sequence is CASSLDSQGHYGYTF. As DNA, the CDR3 is TGCGCCAGCAGCTTGGACTCACAGGGCCACTATGGCTACACCTTC.

The chain carries TRBV6-6 and TRBJ2-7; 10 bases agree with TRBD1. CDR3 length: 15 residues. The V segment lost 7 bases and the J segment 2 bases; nucleotides outside the gene matches: 8. The germline gives CDR1 MNHNY, CDR2 SVGAGI (reference sequence). CDR3 protein: CASTKRDRGAYEQYF. The DNA of the CDR3 is TGTGCCAGCACCAAACGGGACAGGGGAGCCTACGAGCAGTACTTC.